This T cell receptor beta chain was profiled in a study of CD8 T cells in Susac syndrome. The study's findings and limits: The study admitted that it had a relatively small number of individuals in its TCR sequencing and HLA analysis.

About this clonotype: Its antigen is still unknown.

The RNA, about 0.45 to 1 ug, was put through reverse transcription using random hexamers. Amplification of TCR beta CDR3 spanned 54 Vbeta and 13 Jbeta via immunoSEQ multiplex PCR. TCRdb reprocessed the immunoSEQ multiplex PCR reads via MiXCR and lists one record per CDR3 protein. The data contain about 300,000 distinct CDR3 sequences, approximately 89% of them seen just once; the ten biggest clones take up around 0.2%. TEMRA cells underwent FACS enrichment and CD8+ and CD4+ T cells underwent negative isolation. Sequenced input: CD8+ T cells from PBMCs. This TCR was recovered from a human donor with multiple sclerosis.

CDR3 amino acids: CASREGTSTDTQYF. The CDR3 DNA is TGTGCCAGCCGGGAGGGTACTAGCACAGATACGCAGTATTTT. This chain links TRBV2 with TRBJ2-3; 8 bases line up with TRBD2. This CDR3 is built from 14 residues. V was clipped by 8 bases and J by 0 bases; unmatched bases: 4. The germline CDR1 and CDR2 sequences are SNHLY and FYNNEI.